Listed below are T cell receptor beta chains from one sample, sequenced in a study of T cells in Graves' hyperthyroidism and ophthalmopathy. One entry per CDR3 protein, called by TCRdb with MiXCR from the multiplex PCR reads. This sample has more than 500,000 distinct CDR3 sequences, with about 16% found just once. Sample: blood. The receptor set was obtained from a woman in her 30s with Graves' ophthalmopathy. Each CDR3 is given with its conserved first and last residue. A D gene is named only where the DNA matches it firmly. For some rows the clone size is stated as once, few or many, or as a class when expanded; others skip it.

clone_size	v_call	j_call	d_call	cdr3_nt	cdr3_aa
NA	TRBV11-2	TRBJ2-5	TRBD1	TGTGCCAGCAGCTTCGGCCGGACAGGGGAGACCCAGTACTTC	CASSFGRTGETQYF
NA	TRBV27	TRBJ2-6	NA	TGTGCCAGCACCCGTCCGGGGGCCAACGTCCTGACTTTC	CASTRPGANVLTF
few	TRBV28	TRBJ2-7	NA	TGTGCCAGCAGTTCCGTAGCGGAAACCCCCTACGAGCAGTACTTC	CASSSVAETPYEQYF
once	TRBV7-2	TRBJ2-1	TRBD2	TGTGCCAGCAGCGTTGGGACTAGCGGGGGGGGGGGGGAGCAGTTCTTC	CASSVGTSGGGGEQFF
few	TRBV9	TRBJ2-7	TRBD2	TGTGCCAGCAGCGTTGGGACTAGCGGGCCAGGAGGGCACTACGAGCAGTACTTC	CASSVGTSGPGGHYEQYF
many	TRBV3-1	TRBJ2-7	NA	TGTGCCAGCAGCTGGGACGGCAACTACGAGCAGTACTTC	CASSWDGNYEQYF
many	TRBV9	TRBJ1-1	TRBD1	TGTGCCAGCAGCGTCGGGACAGGGGTGGGGAACACTGAAGCTTTCTTT	CASSVGTGVGNTEAFF
NA	TRBV20-1	TRBJ2-3	TRBD2	TGCAGTGCTAGTTGGGATAGCGGGACAGATACGCAGTATTTT	CSASWDSGTDTQYF
few	TRBV6-1	TRBJ1-1	NA	TGTGTCAGCAGTCTTGCCCTGAACACTGAAGCTTTCTTT	CVSSLALNTEAFF
many	TRBV24-1	TRBJ2-3	NA	TGTGCCACCAGTGATCCGCCCTACGGGGCGGCGGGAGATACGCAGTATTTT	CATSDPPYGAAGDTQYF
NA	TRBV18	TRBJ2-6	NA	TGTGCCAGCTCACCACTATATTCTTCTGGGGCCAACGTCCTGACTTTC	CASSPLYSSGANVLTF
few	TRBV12-3/TRBV12-4	TRBJ2-1	TRBD2	TGTGCCAGCAGCCGGACTAGCGGATCGGGCTCGGAGCAGTTCTTC	CASSRTSGSGSEQFF
many	TRBV3-1	TRBJ1-6	TRBD1	TGTGCCAGCAGCCCCACCCGGGGACAGGGATCGGCTTCACCCCTCCACTTT	CASSPTRGQGSASPLHF
few	TRBV7-8	TRBJ1-4	TRBD1	TGTGCCAGCAGCACCCGGACAGGGAATGAAAAACTGTTTTTT	CASSTRTGNEKLFF
many	TRBV14	TRBJ2-1	NA	TGTGCCAGCAGCCAAGATCTGGGCTCCTACAATGAGCAGTTCTTC	CASSQDLGSYNEQFF
NA	TRBV6-1	TRBJ1-5	NA	TGTGCCGCATCCGGTCGGGGTCCCAGTCAGCCCCAGCATTTT	CAASGRGPSQPQHF
NA	TRBV27	TRBJ2-2	NA	TGTGCCAGCAGGCCGGGGCATACTTTTGCCCTCGAGCTGTTTTTT	CASRPGHTFALELFF
few	TRBV28	TRBJ2-3	TRBD1	TGTGCCAGCAGTCTGGGGGACAGGGACACAGATACGCAGTATTTT	CASSLGDRDTDTQYF
few	TRBV6-1	TRBJ1-3	NA	TGTGCCAGCAGTCACAGGGACAACTCTGGAAACACCATATATTTT	CASSHRDNSGNTIYF
many	TRBV5-1	TRBJ1-4	NA	TGCGCCAGCAGCTCCGAGATTGCAACTAATGAAAAACTGTTTTTT	CASSSEIATNEKLFF
many	TRBV28	TRBJ1-2	NA	TGTGCCACCACGCGGCGGTCACGGGTCTATGGCTACACCTTC	CATTRRSRVYGYTF
NA	TRBV19	TRBJ1-5	NA	TGTGCCAGTAGTATCTGGGTTAGCAATCAGCCCCAGCATTTT	CASSIWVSNQPQHF
few	TRBV20-1	TRBJ2-5	NA	TGCAGTGCTAGTCTCGGGGAAGAGACCCAGTACTTC	CSASLGEETQYF
NA	TRBV9	TRBJ2-4	NA	TGTGCCAGCAGCGTAGAGGAACTAGCCAAAAACATTCAGTACTTC	CASSVEELAKNIQYF
few	TRBV4-3	TRBJ1-6	NA	TGCGCCAGCAGCCAGATAGTGGGGTCTTATAATTCACCCCTCCACTTT	CASSQIVGSYNSPLHF
many	TRBV29-1	TRBJ1-1	NA	TGCAGCGGGGGCGACACTGAAGCTTTCTTT	CSGGDTEAFF
few	TRBV7-2	TRBJ2-7	TRBD1	TGTGCCAGCAGCCGCCTTCTGGGACAGGGATACGAGCAGTACTTC	CASSRLLGQGYEQYF
NA	TRBV7-3	TRBJ2-3	NA	TGTGCCAGCAGCTTAAGGCCCATAGATACGCAGTATTTT	CASSLRPIDTQYF
few	TRBV4-3	TRBJ2-7	NA	TGCGCCAGCAGCCAAGAGGGAACAGGGAGCTACGAGCAGTACTTC	CASSQEGTGSYEQYF
many	TRBV7-2	TRBJ2-1	TRBD2	TGTGCCAGCGGGGGGGTCGCGGGAGGGGCCTACAATGAGCAGTTCTTC	CASGGVAGGAYNEQFF
few	TRBV3-1	TRBJ1-2	NA	TGTGCCAGCAGTCCACATCTCTATGGCTACACCTTC	CASSPHLYGYTF
NA	TRBV5-1	TRBJ1-1	NA	TGCGCCAGCAGCTTGGACAGGGCCTACACTGAAGCTTTCTTT	CASSLDRAYTEAFF
few	TRBV5-5	TRBJ1-2	NA	TGTGCCAGCAGTTTTCTCCCCCGGGATAACTATGGCTACACCTTC	CASSFLPRDNYGYTF
few	TRBV6-1	TRBJ2-3	NA	TGTGCCAGCAGTGAAGTAGGAGCAGATACGCAGTATTTT	CASSEVGADTQYF
NA	TRBV7-6	TRBJ1-1	NA	TGTGCCAGCAGCCACCAAGGGGGGAACACTGAAGCTTTCTTT	CASSHQGGNTEAFF
many	TRBV6-2/TRBV6-3	TRBJ1-1	NA	TGTGCCAGCAGTCCTGGCGGGAAGAGCACTGAAGCTTTCTTT	CASSPGGKSTEAFF
NA	TRBV10-3	TRBJ2-1	TRBD2	TGTGCCATCAGGGGACTAGCGGGAGGTAATGAGCAGTTCTTC	CAIRGLAGGNEQFF
many	TRBV4-1	TRBJ2-7	NA	TGCGCCAGCAGCCAAGATCATCTCATTCCCTACGAGCAGTACTTC	CASSQDHLIPYEQYF